This paragraph covers one TCR beta chain sequence. The antigen is undetermined. The data belong to a study of OX40 agonist ivuxolimab in advanced cancers. Turning to the study itself: One hepatocellular carcinoma and a couple of cutaneous melanoma patients partially responded. Study-wide points: Compared with CD4+, CD8+ T cells on average had more expanded clones. The work left the antigen specificity of expanded peripheral T cells undetermined.

Libraries were prepared by immunoSEQ multiplex PCR; TCRdb keeps only in-frame clonotypes and omits some of them. The sample has 60,000 to 75,000 clones; approximately 80% are singletons. In germline, CDR1 is SGHNT, CDR2 YENEEA. The CDR3 loop spans 15 amino acids. The chain recombines TRBV11-3 with TRBJ2-5; 11 nucleotides agree with TRBD1. The end of the DNA aligns better with TRBJ2-7, so the J call may be wrong. This TCR was sampled from an adult with an advanced solid tumor such as melanoma, head and neck, liver or kidney cancer. Source: CD4+ or CD8+ T cells sorted from blood, taken in a trial of the OX40 agonist ivuxolimab. The CDR3 is CASSLRGTGGNEQYF. The CDR3 nucleotides read TGTGCCAGCAGCCTCCGCGGGACAGGGGGGAACGAGCAGTACTTC.